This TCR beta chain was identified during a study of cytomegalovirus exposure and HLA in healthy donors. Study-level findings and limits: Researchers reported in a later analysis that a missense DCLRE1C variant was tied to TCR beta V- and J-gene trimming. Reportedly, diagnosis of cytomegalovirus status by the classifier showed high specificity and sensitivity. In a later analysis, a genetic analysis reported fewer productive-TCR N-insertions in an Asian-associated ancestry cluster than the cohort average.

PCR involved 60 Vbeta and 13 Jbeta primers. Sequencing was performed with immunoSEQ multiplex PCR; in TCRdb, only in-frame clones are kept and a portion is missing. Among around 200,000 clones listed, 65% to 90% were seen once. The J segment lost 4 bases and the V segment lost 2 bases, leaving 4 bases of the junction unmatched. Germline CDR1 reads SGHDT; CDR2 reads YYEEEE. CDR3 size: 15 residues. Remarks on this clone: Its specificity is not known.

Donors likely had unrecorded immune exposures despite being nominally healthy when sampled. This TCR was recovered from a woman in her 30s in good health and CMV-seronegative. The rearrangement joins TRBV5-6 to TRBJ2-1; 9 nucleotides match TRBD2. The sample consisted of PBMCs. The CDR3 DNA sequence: TGTGCCAGCAGCTTCCTAGCGGGGACATACAATGAGCAGTTCTTC. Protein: CASSFLAGTYNEQFF.